This T cell receptor (beta chain) was sequenced for a study of control samples from healthy donors and cancer patients. The germline V gene has CDR1 ENHRY and CDR2 SYGVKD. Trimming pared 5 bases from V and 1 base from J, leaving 14 bases between. The CDR3 has 15 residues. The table came from immunoSEQ multiplex PCR; TCRdb's copy has only in-frame clones and leaves some out. The sample includes tens of thousands of clones, 70% of them seen just once. The TCR was taken from a male donor with melanoma. V is TRBV10-3 and J is TRBJ2-5; D perhaps matches TRBD1 (6 bases). Sequencing was carried out using formalin-fixed, paraffin-embedded tissue. The CDR3 sequence is CAISPQGPAQETQYF. The CDR3 nucleotides read TGTGCCATCAGTCCCCAGGGGCCGGCCCAAGAGACCCAGTACTTC.